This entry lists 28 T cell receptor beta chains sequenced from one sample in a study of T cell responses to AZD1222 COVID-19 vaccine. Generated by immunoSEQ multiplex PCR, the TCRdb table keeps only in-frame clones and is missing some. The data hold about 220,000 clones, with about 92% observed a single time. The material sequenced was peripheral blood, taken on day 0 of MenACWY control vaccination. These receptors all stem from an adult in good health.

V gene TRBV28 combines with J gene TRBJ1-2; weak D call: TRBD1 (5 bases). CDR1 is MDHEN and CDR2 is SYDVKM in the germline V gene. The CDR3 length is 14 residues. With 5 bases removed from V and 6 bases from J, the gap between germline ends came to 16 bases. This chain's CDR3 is CASSAGRVPHGYTF. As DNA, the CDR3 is TGTGCCAGCAGTGCAGGGAGGGTGCCGCATGGCTACACCTTC.

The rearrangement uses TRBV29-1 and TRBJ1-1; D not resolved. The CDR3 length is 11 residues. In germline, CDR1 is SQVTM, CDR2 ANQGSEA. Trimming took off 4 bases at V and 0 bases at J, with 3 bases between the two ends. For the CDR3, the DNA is TGCAGCGTTGTAATGAACACTGAAGCTTTCTTT. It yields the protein CSVVMNTEAFF.

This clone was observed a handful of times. CDR3 sequence (DNA): TGTGCCAGCAGCGACCGTGTCTTTGGCTACACCTTC. This codes for CASSDRVFGYTF. The chain joins TRBV6-6 to TRBJ1-2; no clear D gene. The germline V gene encodes CDR1 MNHNY and CDR2 SVGAGI (reference sequence). The CDR3 covers 12 residues. Trimming removed 6 bases from V and 7 bases from J, with 12 bases in between.

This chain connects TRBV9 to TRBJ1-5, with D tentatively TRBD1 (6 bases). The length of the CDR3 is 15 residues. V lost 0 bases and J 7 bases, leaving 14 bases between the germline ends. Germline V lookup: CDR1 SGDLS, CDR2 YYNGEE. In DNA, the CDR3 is TGTGCCAGCAGCGTAGGGCCAGGGGTTGGGCAGCCCCAGCATTTT. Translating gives CASSVGPGVGQPQHF.

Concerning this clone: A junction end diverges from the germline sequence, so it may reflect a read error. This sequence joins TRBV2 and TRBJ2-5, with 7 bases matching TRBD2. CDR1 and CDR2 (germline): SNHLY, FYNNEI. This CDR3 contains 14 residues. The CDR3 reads CASREAGWGETQYF. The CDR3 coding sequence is TGTGCCAGCAGGGAAGCGGGGTGGGGGGAGACCCAGTACTTC.

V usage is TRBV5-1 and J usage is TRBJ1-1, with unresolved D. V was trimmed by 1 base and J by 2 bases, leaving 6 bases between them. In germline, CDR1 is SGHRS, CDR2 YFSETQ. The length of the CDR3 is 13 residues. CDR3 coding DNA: TGCGCCAGCAGCTTGACAGAAAACACTGAAGCTTTCTTT. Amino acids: CASSLTENTEAFF.

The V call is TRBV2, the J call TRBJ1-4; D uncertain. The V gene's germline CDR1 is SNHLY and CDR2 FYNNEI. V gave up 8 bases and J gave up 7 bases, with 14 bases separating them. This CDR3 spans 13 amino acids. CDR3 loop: CASSAFTGEKLFF. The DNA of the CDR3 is TGTGCCAGCTCGGCATTTACGGGTGAAAAACTGTTTTTT.

Here the CDR3 DNA reads TGTGCCAGCAGCTCGGCTAGCGGGGGGAACTACAATGAGCAGTTCTTC. It codes for CASSSASGGNYNEQFF. The chain couples TRBV7-2 to TRBJ2-1; TRBD2 matches 11 bases. The V gene end was trimmed by 4 bases and the J gene end by 3 bases; junction bases not matched to a gene: 5. This CDR3 has 16 amino acids. Germline CDR1 is SGHTA and CDR2 is FQGNSA.

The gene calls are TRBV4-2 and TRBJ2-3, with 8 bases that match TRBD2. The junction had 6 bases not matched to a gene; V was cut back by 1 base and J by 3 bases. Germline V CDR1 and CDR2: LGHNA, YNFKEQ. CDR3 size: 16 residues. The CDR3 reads CASSQVYGGATDTQYF. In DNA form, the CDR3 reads TGTGCCAGCAGCCAAGTCTACGGGGGGGCGACAGATACGCAGTATTTT.

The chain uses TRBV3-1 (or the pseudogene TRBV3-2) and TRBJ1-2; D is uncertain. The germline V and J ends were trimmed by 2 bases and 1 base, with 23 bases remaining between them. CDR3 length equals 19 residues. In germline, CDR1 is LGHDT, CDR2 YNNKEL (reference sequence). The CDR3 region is CASSQKGGIGGLDNYGYTF. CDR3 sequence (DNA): TGTGCCAGCAGCCAAAAGGGTGGGATTGGAGGGCTGGATAACTATGGCTACACCTTC.

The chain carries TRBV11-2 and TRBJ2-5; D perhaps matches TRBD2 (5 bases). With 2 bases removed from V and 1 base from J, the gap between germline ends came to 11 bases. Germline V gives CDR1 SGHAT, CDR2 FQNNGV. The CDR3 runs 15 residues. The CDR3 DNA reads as TGTGCCAGCAGCTTAACTCGGGGATTCCAAGAGACCCAGTACTTC. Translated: CASSLTRGFQETQYF. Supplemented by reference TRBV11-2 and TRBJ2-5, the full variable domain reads EAGVAQSPRYKIIEKRQSVAFWCNPISGHATLYWYQQILGQGPKLLIQFQNNGVVDDSQLPKDRFSAERLKGVDSTLKIQPAKLEDSAVYLCASSLTRGFQETQYFGPGTRLLVL.

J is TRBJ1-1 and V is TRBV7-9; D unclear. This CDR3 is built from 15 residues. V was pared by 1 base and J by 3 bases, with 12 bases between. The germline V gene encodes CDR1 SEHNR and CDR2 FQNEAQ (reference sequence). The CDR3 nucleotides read TGTGCCAGCAGCTTAGTTCAAGGCGCTTACACTGAAGCTTTCTTT. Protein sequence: CASSLVQGAYTEAFF.

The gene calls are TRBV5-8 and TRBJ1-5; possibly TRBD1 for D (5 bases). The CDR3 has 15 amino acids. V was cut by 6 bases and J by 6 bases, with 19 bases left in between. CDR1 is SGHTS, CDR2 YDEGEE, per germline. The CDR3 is CASNTAGGMGQPQHF. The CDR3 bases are TGTGCCAGCAACACAGCGGGGGGAATGGGTCAGCCCCAGCATTTT.

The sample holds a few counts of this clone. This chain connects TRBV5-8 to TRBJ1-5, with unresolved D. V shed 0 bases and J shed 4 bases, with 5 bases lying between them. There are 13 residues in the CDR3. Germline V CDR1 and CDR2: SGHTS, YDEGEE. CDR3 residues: CASSLDRNQPQHF. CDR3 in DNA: TGTGCCAGCAGCTTGGACAGAAATCAGCCCCAGCATTTT.

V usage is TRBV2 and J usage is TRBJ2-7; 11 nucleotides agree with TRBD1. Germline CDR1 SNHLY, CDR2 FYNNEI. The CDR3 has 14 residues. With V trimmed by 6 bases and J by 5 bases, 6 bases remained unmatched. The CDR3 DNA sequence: TGTGCCAGCAGGGCGGACAGGGGGCTGCACGAGCAGTACTTC. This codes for CASRADRGLHEQYF.

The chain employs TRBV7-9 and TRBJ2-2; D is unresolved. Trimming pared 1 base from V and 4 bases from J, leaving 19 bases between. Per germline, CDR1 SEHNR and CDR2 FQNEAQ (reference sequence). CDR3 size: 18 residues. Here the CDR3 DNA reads TGTGCCAGCAGCTTAGGCGAAGGGTTTAGGCCGGGCACCGGGGAGCTGTTTTTT. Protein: CASSLGEGFRPGTGELFF. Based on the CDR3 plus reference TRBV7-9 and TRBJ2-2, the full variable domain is DTGVSQNPRHKITKRGQNVTFRCDPISEHNRLYWYRQTLGQGPEFLTYFQNEAQLEKSRLLSDRFSAERPKGSFSTLEIQRTEQGDSAMYLCASSLGEGFRPGTGELFFGEGSRLTVL.

DNA of the CDR3: TGTGCCAGCAGCACACAGGGGGCTGAAGCTTTCTTT. Its translation: CASSTQGAEAFF. The chain uses TRBV7-9 and TRBJ1-1; 8 bases line up with TRBD1. CDR1 is SEHNR and CDR2 is FQNEAQ in the germline V gene (reference sequence). The CDR3 totals 12 residues. Trimming at V came to 5 bases and at J to 6 bases, leaving 2 bases not matched to a gene.

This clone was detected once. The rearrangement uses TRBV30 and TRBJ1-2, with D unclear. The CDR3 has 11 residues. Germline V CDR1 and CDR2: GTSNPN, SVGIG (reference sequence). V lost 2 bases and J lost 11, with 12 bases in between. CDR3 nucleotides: TGTGCCTGGAGTCCCGCCATGATGTACACCTTC. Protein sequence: CAWSPAMMYTF.

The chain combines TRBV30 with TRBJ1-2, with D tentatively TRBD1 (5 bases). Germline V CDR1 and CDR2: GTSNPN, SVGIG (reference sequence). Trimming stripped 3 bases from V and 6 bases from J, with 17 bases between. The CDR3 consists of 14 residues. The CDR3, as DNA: TGTGCCTGGAGAGAAGGGGTGGCTGGGGATGGCTACACCTTC. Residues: CAWREGVAGDGYTF. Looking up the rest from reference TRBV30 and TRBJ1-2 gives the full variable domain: SQTIHQWPATLVQPVGSPLSLECTVEGTSNPNLYWYRQAAGRGLQLLFYSVGIGQISSEVPQNLSASRPQDRQFILSSKKLLLSDSGFYLCAWREGVAGDGYTFGSGTRLTVV.

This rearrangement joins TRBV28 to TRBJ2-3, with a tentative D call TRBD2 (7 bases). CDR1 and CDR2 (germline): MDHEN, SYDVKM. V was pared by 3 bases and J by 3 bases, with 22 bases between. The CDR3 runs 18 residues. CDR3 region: CASSFPLAGAAGTDTQYF. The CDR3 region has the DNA TGTGCCAGCAGTTTTCCCCTGGCGGGGGCCGCGGGGACAGATACGCAGTATTTT. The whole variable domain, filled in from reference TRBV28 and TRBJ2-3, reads DVKVTQSSRYLVKRTGEKVFLECVQDMDHENMFWYRQDPGLGLRLIYFSYDVKMKEKGDIPEGYSVSREKKERFSLILESASTNQTSMYLCASSFPLAGAAGTDTQYFGPGTRLTVL.

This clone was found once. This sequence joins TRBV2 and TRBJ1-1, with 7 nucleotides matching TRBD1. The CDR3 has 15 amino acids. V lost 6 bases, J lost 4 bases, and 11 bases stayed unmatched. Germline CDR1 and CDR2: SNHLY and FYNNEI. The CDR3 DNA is TGTGCCAGCAGAAGACAGGGCGATACTAGCACTGAAGCTTTCTTT. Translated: CASRRQGDTSTEAFF.

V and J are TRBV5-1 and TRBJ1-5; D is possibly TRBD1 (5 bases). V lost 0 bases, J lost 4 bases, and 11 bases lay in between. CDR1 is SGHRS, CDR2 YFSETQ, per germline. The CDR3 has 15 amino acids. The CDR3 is CASSLGFSGNQPQHF. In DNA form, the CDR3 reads TGCGCCAGCAGCTTGGGGTTTTCAGGGAATCAGCCCCAGCATTTT.

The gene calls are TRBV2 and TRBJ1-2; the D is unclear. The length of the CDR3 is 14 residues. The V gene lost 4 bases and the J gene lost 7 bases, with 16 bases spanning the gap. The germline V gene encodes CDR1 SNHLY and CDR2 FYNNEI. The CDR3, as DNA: TGTGCCAGCAGTGCTACTACCTTCCGGGCTGGCTACACCTTC. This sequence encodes CASSATTFRAGYTF.

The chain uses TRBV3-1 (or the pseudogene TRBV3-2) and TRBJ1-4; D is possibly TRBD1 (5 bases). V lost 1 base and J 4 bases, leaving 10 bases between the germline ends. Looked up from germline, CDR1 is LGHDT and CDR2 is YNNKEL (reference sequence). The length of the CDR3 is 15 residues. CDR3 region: CASSQAWGINEKLFF. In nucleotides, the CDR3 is TGTGCCAGCAGCCAAGCATGGGGCATTAATGAAAAACTGTTTTTT.

The CDR3 DNA follows: TGTGCCAGTAGTATAGATCCCCGGGGGTCTGGAAACACCATATATTTT. Translation gives CASSIDPRGSGNTIYF. The chain has TRBV19 and TRBJ1-3; D perhaps matches TRBD1 (5 bases). Germline CDR1 and CDR2: LNHDA and SQIVND (reference sequence). V dropped 0 bases and J dropped 1 base, with 10 bases sitting between them. This CDR3 has 16 amino acids.

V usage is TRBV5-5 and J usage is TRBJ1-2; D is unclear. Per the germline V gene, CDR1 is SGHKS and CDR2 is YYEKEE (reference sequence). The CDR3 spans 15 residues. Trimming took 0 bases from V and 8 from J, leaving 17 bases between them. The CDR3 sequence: CASSLEVTPRGGYTF. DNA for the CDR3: TGTGCCAGCAGCTTGGAGGTAACCCCCCGAGGGGGCTACACCTTC. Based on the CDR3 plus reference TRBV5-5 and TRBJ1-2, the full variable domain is DAGVTQSPTHLIKTRGQQVTLRCSPISGHKSVSWYQQVLGQGPQFIFQYYEKEERGRGNFPDRFSARQFPNYSSELNVNALLLGDSALYLCASSLEVTPRGGYTFGSGTRLTVV.

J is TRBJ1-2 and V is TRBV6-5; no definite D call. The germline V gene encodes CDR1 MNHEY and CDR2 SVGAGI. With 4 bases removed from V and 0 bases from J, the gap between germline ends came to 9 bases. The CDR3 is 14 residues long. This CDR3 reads CASSFSKSNYGYTF. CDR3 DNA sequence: TGTGCCAGCAGTTTTTCGAAATCTAACTATGGCTACACCTTC.

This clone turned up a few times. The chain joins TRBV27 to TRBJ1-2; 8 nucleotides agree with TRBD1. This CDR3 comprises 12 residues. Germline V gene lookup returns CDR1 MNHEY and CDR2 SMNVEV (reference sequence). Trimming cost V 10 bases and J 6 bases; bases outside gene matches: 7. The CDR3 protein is CATRTGKDGYTF. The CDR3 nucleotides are TGTGCCACCCGGACAGGGAAAGATGGCTACACCTTC.